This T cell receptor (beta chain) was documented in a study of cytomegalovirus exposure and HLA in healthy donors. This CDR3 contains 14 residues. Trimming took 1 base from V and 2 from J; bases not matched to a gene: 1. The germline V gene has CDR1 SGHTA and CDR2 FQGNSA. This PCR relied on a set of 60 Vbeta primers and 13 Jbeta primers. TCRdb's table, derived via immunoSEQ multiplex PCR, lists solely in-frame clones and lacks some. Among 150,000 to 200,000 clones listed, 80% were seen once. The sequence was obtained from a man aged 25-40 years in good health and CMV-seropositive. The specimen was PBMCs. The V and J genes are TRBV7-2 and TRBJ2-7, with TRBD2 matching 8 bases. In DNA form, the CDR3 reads TGTGCCAGCAGCTTAGATAGCGGGACCTACGAGCAGTACTTC. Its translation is CASSLDSGTYEQYF.